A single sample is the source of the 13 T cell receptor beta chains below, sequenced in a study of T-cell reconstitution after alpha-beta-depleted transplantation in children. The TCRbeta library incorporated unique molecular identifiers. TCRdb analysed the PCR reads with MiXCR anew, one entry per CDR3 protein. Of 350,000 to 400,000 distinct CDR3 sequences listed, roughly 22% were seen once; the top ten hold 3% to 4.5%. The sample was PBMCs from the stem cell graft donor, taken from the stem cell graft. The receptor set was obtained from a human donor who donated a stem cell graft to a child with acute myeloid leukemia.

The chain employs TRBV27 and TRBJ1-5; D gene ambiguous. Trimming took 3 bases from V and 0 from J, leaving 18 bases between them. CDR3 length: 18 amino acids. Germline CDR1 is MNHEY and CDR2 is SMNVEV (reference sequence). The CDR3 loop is CASSFSVLGRYSNQPQHF. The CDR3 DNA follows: TGTGCCAGCAGTTTTTCCGTACTCGGCAGGTATAGCAATCAGCCCCAGCATTTT.

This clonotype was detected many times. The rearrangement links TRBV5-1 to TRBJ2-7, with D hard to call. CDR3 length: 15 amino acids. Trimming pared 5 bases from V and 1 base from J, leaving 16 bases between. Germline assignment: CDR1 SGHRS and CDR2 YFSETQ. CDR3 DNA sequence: TGCGCCAGCAGTCTGAGGTCAAGCGTATCCTACGAGCAGTACTTC. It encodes CASSLRSSVSYEQYF.

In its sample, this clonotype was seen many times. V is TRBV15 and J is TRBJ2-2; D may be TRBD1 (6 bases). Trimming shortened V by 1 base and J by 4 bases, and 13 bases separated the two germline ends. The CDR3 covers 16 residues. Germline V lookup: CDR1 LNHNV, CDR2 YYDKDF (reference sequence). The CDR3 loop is CATSRGLTGSTGELFF. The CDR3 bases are TGTGCCACCAGCAGAGGACTCACAGGGTCCACCGGGGAGCTGTTTTTT. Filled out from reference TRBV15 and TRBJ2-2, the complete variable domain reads DAMVIQNPRYQVTQFGKPVTLSCSQTLNHNVMYWYQQKSSQAPKLLFHYYDKDFNNEADTPDNFQSRRPNTSFCFLDIRSPGLGDTAMYLCATSRGLTGSTGELFFGEGSRLTVL.

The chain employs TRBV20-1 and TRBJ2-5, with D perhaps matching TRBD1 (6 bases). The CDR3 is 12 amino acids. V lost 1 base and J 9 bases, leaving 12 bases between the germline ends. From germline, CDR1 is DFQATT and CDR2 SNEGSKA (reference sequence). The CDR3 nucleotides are TGCAGTGCTAGAGGAGAGGGGGTGTCCCAGTACTTC. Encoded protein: CSARGEGVSQYF.

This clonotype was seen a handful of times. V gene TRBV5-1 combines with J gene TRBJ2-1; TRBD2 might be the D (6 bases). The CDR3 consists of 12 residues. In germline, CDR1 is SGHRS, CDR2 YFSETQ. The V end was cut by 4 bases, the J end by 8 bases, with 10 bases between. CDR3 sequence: CASSLTRDEQFF. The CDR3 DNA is TGCGCCAGCAGCCTGACTAGAGATGAGCAGTTCTTC.

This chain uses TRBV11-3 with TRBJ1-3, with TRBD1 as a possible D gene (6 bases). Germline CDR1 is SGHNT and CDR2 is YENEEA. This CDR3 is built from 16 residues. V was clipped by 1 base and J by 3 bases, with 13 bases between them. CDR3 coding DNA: TGTGCCAGCAGCTTAGTGGGGACAAGCCGTGGAAACACCATATATTTT. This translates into CASSLVGTSRGNTIYF.

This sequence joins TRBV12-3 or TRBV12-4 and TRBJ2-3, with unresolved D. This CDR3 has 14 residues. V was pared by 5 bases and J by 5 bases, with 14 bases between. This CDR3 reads CASSPDLKGDTQYF. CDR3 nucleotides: TGTGCCAGCAGTCCCGACTTGAAGGGAGATACGCAGTATTTT.

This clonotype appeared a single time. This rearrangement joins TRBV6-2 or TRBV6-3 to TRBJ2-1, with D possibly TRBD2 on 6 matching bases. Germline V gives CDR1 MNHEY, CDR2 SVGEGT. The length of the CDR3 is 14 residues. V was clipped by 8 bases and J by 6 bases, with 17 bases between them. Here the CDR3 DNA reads TGTGCCAGCCTCAGAACGGGGGTACTCAATGAGCAGTTCTTC. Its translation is CASLRTGVLNEQFF.

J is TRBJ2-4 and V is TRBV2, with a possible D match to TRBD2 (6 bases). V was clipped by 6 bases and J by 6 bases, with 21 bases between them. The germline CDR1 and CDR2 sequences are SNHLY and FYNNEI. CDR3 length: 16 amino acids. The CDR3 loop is CASSKNVRAGGNIQYF. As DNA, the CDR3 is TGTGCCAGCAGCAAAAATGTGAGGGCCGGGGGAAACATTCAGTACTTC.

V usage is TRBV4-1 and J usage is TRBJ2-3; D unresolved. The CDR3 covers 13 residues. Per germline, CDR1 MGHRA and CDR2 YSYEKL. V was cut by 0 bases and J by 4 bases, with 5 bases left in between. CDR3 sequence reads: CASSQEGSDTQYF. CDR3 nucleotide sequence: TGCGCCAGCAGCCAAGAGGGATCAGATACGCAGTATTTT.

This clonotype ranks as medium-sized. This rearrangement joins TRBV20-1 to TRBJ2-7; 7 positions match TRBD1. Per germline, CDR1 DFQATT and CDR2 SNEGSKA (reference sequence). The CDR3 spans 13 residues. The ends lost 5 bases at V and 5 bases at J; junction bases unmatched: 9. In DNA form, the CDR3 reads TGCAGTGCTGTACAGGGGCGCAACGACGAGCAGTACTTC. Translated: CSAVQGRNDEQYF.

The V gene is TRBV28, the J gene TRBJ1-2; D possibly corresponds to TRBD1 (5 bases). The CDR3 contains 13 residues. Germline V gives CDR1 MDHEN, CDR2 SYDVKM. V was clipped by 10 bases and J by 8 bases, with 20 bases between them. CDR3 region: CATPGKGSVGYTF. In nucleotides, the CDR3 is TGTGCCACCCCAGGAAAGGGGAGTGTCGGCTACACCTTC.

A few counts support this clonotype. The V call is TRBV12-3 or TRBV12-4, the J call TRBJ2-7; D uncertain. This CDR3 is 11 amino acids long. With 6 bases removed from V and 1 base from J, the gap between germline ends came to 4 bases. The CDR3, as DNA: TGTGCCAGCAGACAATCCTACGAGCAGTACTTC. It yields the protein CASRQSYEQYF.